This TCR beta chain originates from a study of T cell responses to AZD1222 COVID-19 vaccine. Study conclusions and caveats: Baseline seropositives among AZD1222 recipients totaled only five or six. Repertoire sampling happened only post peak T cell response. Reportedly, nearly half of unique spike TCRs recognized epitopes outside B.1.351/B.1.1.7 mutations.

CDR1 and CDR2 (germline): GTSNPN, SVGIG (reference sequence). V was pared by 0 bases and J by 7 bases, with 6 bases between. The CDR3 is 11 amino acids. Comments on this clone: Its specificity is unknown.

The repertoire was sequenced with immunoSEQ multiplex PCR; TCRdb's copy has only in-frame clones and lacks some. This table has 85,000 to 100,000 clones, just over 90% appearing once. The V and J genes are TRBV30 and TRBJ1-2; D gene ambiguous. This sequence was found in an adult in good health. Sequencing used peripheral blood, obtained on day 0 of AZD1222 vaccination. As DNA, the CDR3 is TGTGCCTGGAGTGTACCCGGTGGCTACACCTTC. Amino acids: CAWSVPGGYTF.